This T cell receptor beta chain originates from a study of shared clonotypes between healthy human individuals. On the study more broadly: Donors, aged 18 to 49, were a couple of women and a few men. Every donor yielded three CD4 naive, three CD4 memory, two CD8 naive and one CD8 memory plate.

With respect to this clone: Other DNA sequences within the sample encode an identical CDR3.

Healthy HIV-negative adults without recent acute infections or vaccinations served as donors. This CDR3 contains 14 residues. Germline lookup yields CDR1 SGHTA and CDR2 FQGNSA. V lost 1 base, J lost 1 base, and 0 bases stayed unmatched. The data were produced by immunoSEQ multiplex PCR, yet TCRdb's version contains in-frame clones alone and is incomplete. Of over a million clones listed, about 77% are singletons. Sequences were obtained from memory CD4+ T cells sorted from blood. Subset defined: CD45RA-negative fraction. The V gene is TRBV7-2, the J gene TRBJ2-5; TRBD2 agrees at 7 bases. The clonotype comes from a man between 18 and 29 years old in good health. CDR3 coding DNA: TGTGCCAGCAGCTTAGGCGGGGGCCAAGAGACCCAGTACTTC. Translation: CASSLGGGQETQYF.